The rows below give T cell receptor beta chains drawn from one sample of a study of blood T cell repertoires in COVID-19. Libraries were prepared by immunoSEQ multiplex PCR; TCRdb keeps only in-frame clonotypes and omits some of them. This table holds about 170,000 clones, around four fifths found once. Sequencing used PBMCs or T cells enriched from blood (not recorded which). The receptors derive from a woman aged 45-59 years who had recovered from COVID-19. Both conserved end residues are trimmed from each CDR3.

v_call cdr3_aa
TRBV6-6 ASSYSEGRSNSPLH
TRBV5-1 ASSLFPGLADTQY
TRBV28 ASRSRSTGGSPLH
TRBV30 AWASLEGSPLH
TRBV10-1 ARPQGRDEPQH
TRBV5-5 ASTLPPSRAGANVLT
TRBV11-2 ASSLNRQTNTEAF
TRBV28 ASSSYTGEGVMKQF
TRBV20-1 SASLTGGNSPLH
TRBV4-3 ASSPVAGDTEAF
TRBV2 ASEGTGWNTEAF
TRBV5-1 ASSLTSGTDTQY
TRBV11-2 ASSSDWNTGELF
TRBV15 ATSRARSSYNEQF
TRBV24-1 ATRSTGDTEAF
TRBV19 ASTDSLGQGVSTGELF
TRBV5-6 ASSSASENSPLH
TRBV19 ASSEAGYGYT
TRBV6-5 ASSYSGVRTDTQY
TRBV14 ASSQVGESEAF
TRBV6-6 ASSPGQGNYGYT
TRBV7-2 ASRSSGQISSYGYT
TRBV6-5 ASPRPGNQPQH
TRBV12-3/TRBV12-4 ASTLKGYQPQH
TRBV24-1 ATSASDREAF
TRBV4-2 ASSLTRAPGNTIY
TRBV12-3/TRBV12-4 ASSFNNEQF
TRBV15 ATSRDGGRQETQY
TRBV12-3/TRBV12-4 ASSWEGNEQF
TRBV14 ASSQDRGIPTQY
TRBV6-5 ATAGPLTGEGYT
TRBV6-6 ASRPDRRHYGYT
TRBV5-4 ASSLDLSANSPLH
TRBV5-1 ASSLVPGNTEAF
TRBV5-4 ASSGRQGWRRTEAF
TRBV6-5 ASSLGVLQPQH
TRBV9 ASSALKTSGSTDTQY
TRBV29-1 SVEGTGDLNEQF
TRBV6-5 ASSYKRNTDTQY
TRBV28 ASSLDGGIEGYT
TRBV28 ASSAGTSGGSTSYNEQF
TRBV5-1 ASSLTGSGNQPQH
TRBV7-2 ASSLGTGGFQETQY
TRBV6-5 ASTELAQPGTEAF
TRBV4-3 ASSPTSGSLNEQF
TRBV5-1 ASRGQSTNEKLF
TRBV5-1 ASSLEGRTAPRGYT
TRBV18 ASSPFSQGAQVNTEAF
TRBV6-6 ASSPSAGSNEKLF
TRBV30 AWDSINQPQH
TRBV19 ASSEGTRAVSPLH
TRBV10-1 ATWGEDQPQH
TRBV9 ASSPYSTGKNTEAF
TRBV19 ASKGGLTDTQY
TRBV5-1 ASSLQAGPGSGGYT
TRBV4-1 ASSLGTNTEAF
TRBV28 ASSPGGGVSYGYT
TRBV30 AWGLAGEETQY
TRBV30 AGGRMNTEAF
TRBV7-2 ASGQGSTQETQY